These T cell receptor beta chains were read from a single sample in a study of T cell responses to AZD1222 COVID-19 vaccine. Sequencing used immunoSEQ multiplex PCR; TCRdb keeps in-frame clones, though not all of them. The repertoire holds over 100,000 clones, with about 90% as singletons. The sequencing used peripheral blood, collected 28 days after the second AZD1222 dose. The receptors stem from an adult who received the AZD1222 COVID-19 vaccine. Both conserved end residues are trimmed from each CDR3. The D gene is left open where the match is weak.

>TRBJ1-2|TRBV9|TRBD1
ASSVGGRGQGGGYT
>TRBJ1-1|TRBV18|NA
ASSPLDEAF
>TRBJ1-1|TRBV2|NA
ASSDLPGGF
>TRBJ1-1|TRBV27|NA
ASSWGRGEAF
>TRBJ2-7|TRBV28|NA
ASSLLVSYEQY
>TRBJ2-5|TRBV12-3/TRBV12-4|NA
ASSPGQETQY
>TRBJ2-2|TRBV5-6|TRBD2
ASSSNPGGPIPGELF
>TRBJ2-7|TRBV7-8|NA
ASSLSGAGSYEQY
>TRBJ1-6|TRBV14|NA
ASSQIRTGFDSPLH
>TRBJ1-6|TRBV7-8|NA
ASSDREGNSPLH
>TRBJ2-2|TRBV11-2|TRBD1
ASSLYTGAKTGELF
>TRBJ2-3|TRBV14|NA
ASSPITSFTDTQY
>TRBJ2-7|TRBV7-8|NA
ASRPAGSEVYEQY
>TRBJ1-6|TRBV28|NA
ASRRQQFSYNSPLH
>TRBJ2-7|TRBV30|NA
AWSPFPYEQY
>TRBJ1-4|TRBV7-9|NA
ASSFKPEHEKLF
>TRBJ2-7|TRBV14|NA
ASSLGTTGEQY
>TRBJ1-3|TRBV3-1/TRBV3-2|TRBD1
ASSPFQGAGNTIY
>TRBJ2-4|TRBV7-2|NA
ASSLNPGAKNIQY
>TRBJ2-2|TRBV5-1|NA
ASSLTRNGELF
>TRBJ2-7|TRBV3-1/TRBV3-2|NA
ASSPAPPYEQY
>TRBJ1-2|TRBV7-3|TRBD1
ASSLEDRGFSGYT
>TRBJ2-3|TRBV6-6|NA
ASSYLLDTQY
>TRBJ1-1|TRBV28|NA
ASSTGGRLNTEAF
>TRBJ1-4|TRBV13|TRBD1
ASSLGDRDEKLF
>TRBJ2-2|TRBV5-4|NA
ASSLEQGRTGELF
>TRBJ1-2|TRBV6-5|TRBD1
ASSYNQIQGSYGYT
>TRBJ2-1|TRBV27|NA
ASQGRGRSTYNEQF
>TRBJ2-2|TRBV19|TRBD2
ASSRSSGRVNTGELF
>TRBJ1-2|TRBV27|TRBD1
ASGAGGRNYGYT
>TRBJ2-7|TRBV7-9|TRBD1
ASSFRDRDYEQY